Listed here are 15 T cell receptor beta chains from one sample, sequenced in a study of OX40 agonist ivuxolimab in advanced cancers. Generated by immunoSEQ multiplex PCR, the TCRdb table keeps only in-frame clones and is missing some. The profile shows tens of thousands of clones, roughly 80% of them singletons. Sequences were derived from CD4+ or CD8+ T cells sorted from blood, sampled in a trial of the OX40 agonist ivuxolimab. These receptors were obtained from an adult with an advanced solid tumor such as melanoma, head and neck, liver or kidney cancer.

This chain links TRBV4-2 with TRBJ1-6, with D maybe TRBD1 (6 bases). Germline CDR1 LGHNA, CDR2 YNFKEQ. Between the trimmed V and J ends, which lost 4 bases and 7 bases, there was a span of 20 bases. This CDR3 is built from 17 residues. Here the CDR3 DNA reads TGTGCCAGCAGCCGTACGGACAGCGCACCCATAAATTCACCCCTCCACTTT. Its protein is CASSRTDSAPINSPLHF.

Details on this clone: The same CDR3 is also encoded by other DNA sequences in this sample. V and J are TRBV7-3 and TRBJ1-1; 7 positions agree with TRBD1. Germline V gene data show CDR1 as SGHTA and CDR2 as FQGTGA. The CDR3 sequence is 13 residues long. After removal of 2 bases from V and 3 bases from J, the junction contained 0 bases not matched to a gene. The CDR3 protein is CASSLQGDTEAFF. DNA for the CDR3: TGTGCCAGCAGCTTACAGGGGGACACTGAAGCTTTCTTT.

This clone was found a few times. V is TRBV19 and J is TRBJ2-7; no firm D call. This CDR3 contains 19 residues. CDR1 and CDR2 (germline): LNHDA, SQIVND (reference sequence). Deletions cut 5 bases from V and 0 bases from J, with 26 bases between. DNA for the CDR3: TGTGCCAGTAGTGTTTCAATCCGTGCCCATCTCCTTAGCTCCTACGAGCAGTACTTC. Amino acid sequence: CASSVSIRAHLLSSYEQYF.

The V call is TRBV30, the J call TRBJ2-1, with D perhaps being TRBD1 or TRBD2 (5 bases each). There are 18 residues in the CDR3. V was shortened by 3 bases and J by 4 bases, with 25 bases between the two germline ends. CDR1 is GTSNPN and CDR2 is SVGIG in the germline V gene (reference sequence). In DNA, the CDR3 is TGTGCCTGGAGCACCAACTACGGGACCCCACGGACTTACAATGAGCAGTTCTTC. Its protein product is CAWSTNYGTPRTYNEQFF.

This clone was observed once. The rearrangement uses TRBV6-5 and TRBJ2-1; possibly TRBD2 for D (6 bases). The CDR3 runs to 13 residues. Deletions cut 5 bases from V and 5 bases from J, with 10 bases between. Looked up from germline, CDR1 is MNHEY and CDR2 is SVGAGI. CDR3 region: CASSELADNEQFF. As DNA, the CDR3 is TGTGCCAGCAGTGAACTAGCCGACAATGAGCAGTTCTTC.

The chain uses TRBV25-1 and TRBJ1-2, with D hard to call. V was pared by 0 bases and J by 0 bases, with 17 bases between. The CDR3 sequence is 18 residues long. The V gene's germline CDR1 is MGHDK and CDR2 SYGVNS. The CDR3: CASSEYREGVAANYGYTF. The CDR3 coding sequence is TGTGCCAGCAGTGAATATCGGGAGGGTGTGGCAGCTAACTATGGCTACACCTTC.

The genes are TRBV19 and TRBJ2-5, with no clear D. CDR1 and CDR2 (germline): LNHDA, SQIVND (reference sequence). CDR3 length: 12 amino acids. Trimming took 1 base from V and 7 from J, leaving 7 bases between them. CDR3 in DNA: TGTGCCAGTAGTATAGGCGTGGGGACCCAGTACTTC. Its translation: CASSIGVGTQYF.

The rearrangement uses TRBV30 and TRBJ1-5, with D possibly being TRBD1 (5 bases). Trimming cost V 5 bases and J 4 bases, with 12 bases left between them. The CDR3 runs 13 residues. The germline V gene encodes CDR1 GTSNPN and CDR2 SVGIG (reference sequence). In DNA form, the CDR3 reads TGTGCCTGGGGGGGAGAGGGGAATCAGCCCCAGCATTTT. Encoded protein: CAWGGEGNQPQHF.

This sequence joins TRBV19 and TRBJ2-1, with 14 bases aligning to TRBD2. Losses at the gene ends were 6 bases for V and 0 bases for J; bases not matched to a gene: 4. CDR3 length: 17 residues. Germline-derived CDR1 and CDR2 are LNHDA and SQIVND (reference sequence). The CDR3 nucleotides read TGTGCCAGTAGACCGGGACTAGCGGGAGCCTCCTACAATGAGCAGTTCTTC. It codes for CASRPGLAGASYNEQFF.

This chain's CDR3 is CASSDGGERWGGYTF. CDR3 coding DNA: TGTGCCAGCAGTGATGGGGGGGAACGTTGGGGCGGCTACACCTTC. The rearrangement links TRBV6-1 to TRBJ1-2, with D possibly TRBD1 on 5 matching bases. With 3 bases removed from V and 8 bases from J, the gap between germline ends came to 19 bases. The CDR3 length is 15 residues. Germline CDR1 and CDR2: MNHNS and SASEGT.

The chain carries TRBV18 and TRBJ1-4; no clear D. This CDR3 is 14 amino acids long. V lost 6 bases to trimming and J lost 0 bases, with 8 bases between them. CDR1 is KGHSH and CDR2 is LQKENI in the germline V gene. The CDR3 is CASSRGPTNEKLFF. The CDR3 DNA reads as TGTGCCAGCTCCCGGGGTCCAACTAATGAAAAACTGTTTTTT.

V is TRBV5-5 and J is TRBJ1-5; D gene unclear. The CDR3 totals 13 residues. V lost 2 bases, J lost 3 bases, and 6 bases lay in between. Germline CDR1 reads SGHKS; CDR2 reads YYEKEE (reference sequence). The CDR3 coding sequence is TGTGCCAGCAGCTTAACAGTCAATCAGCCCCAGCATTTT. Its translation: CASSLTVNQPQHF. Full variable domain (missing parts from reference TRBV5-5 and TRBJ1-5): DAGVTQSPTHLIKTRGQQVTLRCSPISGHKSVSWYQQVLGQGPQFIFQYYEKEERGRGNFPDRFSARQFPNYSSELNVNALLLGDSALYLCASSLTVNQPQHFGDGTRLSIL.

This chain connects TRBV11-3 to TRBJ2-2; D unclear. Germline CDR1 SGHNT, CDR2 YENEEA. V shed 1 base and J shed 3 bases, with 3 bases lying between them. The CDR3 has 13 amino acids. The CDR3 here is CASSLADTGELFF. DNA for the CDR3: TGTGCCAGCAGCTTAGCGGACACCGGGGAGCTGTTTTTT.

The CDR3 spells CASSLKRVTSEAFF. The CDR3 coding sequence is TGTGCCAGCAGCTTGAAGAGGGTTACCTCTGAAGCTTTCTTT. V gene TRBV7-2 combines with J gene TRBJ1-1; D remains ambiguous. This CDR3 is 14 amino acids long. Germline V CDR1 and CDR2: SGHTA, FQGNSA. V shed 3 bases and J shed 6 bases, with 14 bases lying between them. Full variable domain (remainder filled in from reference TRBV7-2 and TRBJ1-1): GAGVSQSPSNKVTEKGKDVELRCDPISGHTALYWYRQSLGQGLEFLIYFQGNSAPDKSGLPSDRFSAERTGGSVSTLTIQRTQQEDSAVYLCASSLKRVTSEAFFGQGTRLTVV.

The V call is TRBV7-2, the J call TRBJ2-3; tentatively, D is TRBD2 (5 bases). The CDR3 covers 15 residues. V was trimmed by 1 base and J by 2 bases, leaving 10 bases between them. CDR1 and CDR2 from the germline V gene are SGHTA and FQGNSA. The CDR3 region is CASSLVSGITDTQYF. In nucleotides, the CDR3 is TGTGCCAGCAGCTTAGTATCGGGAATCACAGATACGCAGTATTTT.